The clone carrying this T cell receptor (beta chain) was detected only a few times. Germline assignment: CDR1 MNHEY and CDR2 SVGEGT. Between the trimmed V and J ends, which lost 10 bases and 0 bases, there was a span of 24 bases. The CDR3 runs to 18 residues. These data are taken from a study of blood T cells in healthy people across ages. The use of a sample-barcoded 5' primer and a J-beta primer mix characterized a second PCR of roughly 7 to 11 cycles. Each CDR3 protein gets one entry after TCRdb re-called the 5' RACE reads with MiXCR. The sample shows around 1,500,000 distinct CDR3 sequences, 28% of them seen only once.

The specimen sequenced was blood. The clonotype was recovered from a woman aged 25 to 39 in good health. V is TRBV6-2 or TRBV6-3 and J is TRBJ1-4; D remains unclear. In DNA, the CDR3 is TGTGCCACCCTTTCCCTCGGGATGAGACGTGCAACTAATGAAAAACTGTTTTTT. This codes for CATLSLGMRRATNEKLFF.